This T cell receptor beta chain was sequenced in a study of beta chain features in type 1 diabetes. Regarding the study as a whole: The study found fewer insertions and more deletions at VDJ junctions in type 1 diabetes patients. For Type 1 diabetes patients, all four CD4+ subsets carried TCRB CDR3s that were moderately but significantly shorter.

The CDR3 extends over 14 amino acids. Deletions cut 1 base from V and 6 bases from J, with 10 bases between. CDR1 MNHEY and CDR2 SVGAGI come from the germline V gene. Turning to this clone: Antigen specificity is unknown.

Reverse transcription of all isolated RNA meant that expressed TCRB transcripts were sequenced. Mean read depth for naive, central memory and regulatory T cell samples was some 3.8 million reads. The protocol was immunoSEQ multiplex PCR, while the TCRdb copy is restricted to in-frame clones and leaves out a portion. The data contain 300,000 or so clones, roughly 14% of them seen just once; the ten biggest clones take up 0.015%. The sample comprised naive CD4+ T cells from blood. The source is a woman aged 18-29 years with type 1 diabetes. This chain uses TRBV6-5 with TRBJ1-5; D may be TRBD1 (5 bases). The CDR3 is CASSYFGGSQPQHF. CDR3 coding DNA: TGTGCCAGCAGTTACTTTGGGGGGAGTCAGCCCCAGCATTTT.